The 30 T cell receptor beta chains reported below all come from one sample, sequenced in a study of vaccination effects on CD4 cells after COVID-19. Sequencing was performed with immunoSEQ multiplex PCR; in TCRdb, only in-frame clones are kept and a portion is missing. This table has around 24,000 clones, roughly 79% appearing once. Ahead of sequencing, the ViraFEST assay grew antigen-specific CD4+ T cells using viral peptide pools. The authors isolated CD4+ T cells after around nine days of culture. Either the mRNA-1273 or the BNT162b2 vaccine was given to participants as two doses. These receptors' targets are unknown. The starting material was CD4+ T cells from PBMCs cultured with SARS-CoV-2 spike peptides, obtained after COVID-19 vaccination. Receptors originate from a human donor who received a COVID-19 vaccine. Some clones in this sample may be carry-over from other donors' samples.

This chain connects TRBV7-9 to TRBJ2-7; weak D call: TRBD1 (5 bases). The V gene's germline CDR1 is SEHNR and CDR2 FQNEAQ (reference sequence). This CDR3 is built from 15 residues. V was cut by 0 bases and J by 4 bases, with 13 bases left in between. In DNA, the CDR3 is TGTGCCAGCAGCTTAGCGGCAGGGCCGAGTTACGAGCAGTACGTC. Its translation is CASSLAAGPSYEQYV.

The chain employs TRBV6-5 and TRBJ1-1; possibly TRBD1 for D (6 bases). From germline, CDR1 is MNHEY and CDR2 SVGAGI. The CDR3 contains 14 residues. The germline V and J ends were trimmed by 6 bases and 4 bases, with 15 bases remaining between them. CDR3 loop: CASSYLDRPTEAFF. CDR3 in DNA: TGTGCCAGCAGCTACCTCGACAGGCCCACTGAAGCTTTCTTT.

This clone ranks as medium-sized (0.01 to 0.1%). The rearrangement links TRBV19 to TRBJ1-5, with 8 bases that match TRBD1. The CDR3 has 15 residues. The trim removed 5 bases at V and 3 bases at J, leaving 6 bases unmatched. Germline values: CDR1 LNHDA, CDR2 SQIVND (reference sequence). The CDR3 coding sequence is TGTGCCAGTAGTTTAACAGGGGGACCCAATCAGCCCCAGCATTTT. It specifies CASSLTGGPNQPQHF. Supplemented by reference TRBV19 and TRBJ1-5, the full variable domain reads DGGITQSPKYLFRKEGQNVTLSCEQNLNHDAMYWYRQDPGQGLRLIYYSQIVNDFQKGDIAEGYSVSREKKESFPLTVTSAQKNPTAFYLCASSLTGGPNQPQHFGDGTRLSIL.

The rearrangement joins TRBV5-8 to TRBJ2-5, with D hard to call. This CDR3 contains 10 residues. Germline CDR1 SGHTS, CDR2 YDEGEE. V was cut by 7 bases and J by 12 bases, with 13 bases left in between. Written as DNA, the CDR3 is TGTGCCAGCCCCGGCACTCCGAAGTACTTC. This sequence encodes CASPGTPKYF.

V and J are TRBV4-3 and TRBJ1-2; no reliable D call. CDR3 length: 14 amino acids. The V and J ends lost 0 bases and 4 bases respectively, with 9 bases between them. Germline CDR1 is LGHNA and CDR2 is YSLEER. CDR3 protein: CASSQDRGGYGYTF. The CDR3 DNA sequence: TGCGCCAGCAGCCAAGACCGGGGAGGCTATGGCTACACCTTC.

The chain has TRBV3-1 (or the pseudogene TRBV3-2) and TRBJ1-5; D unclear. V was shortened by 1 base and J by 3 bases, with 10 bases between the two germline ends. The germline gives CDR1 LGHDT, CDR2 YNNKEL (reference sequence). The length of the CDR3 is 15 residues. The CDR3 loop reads CASSQALQSNQPQHF. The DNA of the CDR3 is TGTGCCAGCAGCCAAGCTTTGCAGTCCAATCAGCCCCAGCATTTT.

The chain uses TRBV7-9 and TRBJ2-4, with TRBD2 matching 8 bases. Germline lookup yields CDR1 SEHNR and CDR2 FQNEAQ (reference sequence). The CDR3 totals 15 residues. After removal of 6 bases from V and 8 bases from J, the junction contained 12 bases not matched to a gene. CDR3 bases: TGTGCCAGCAGTCGTCCCGGGACTAGGGGCGACATTCAGTACTTC. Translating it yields CASSRPGTRGDIQYF. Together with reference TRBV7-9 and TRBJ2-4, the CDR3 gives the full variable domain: DTGVSQNPRHKITKRGQNVTFRCDPISEHNRLYWYRQTLGQGPEFLTYFQNEAQLEKSRLLSDRFSAERPKGSFSTLEIQRTEQGDSAMYLCASSRPGTRGDIQYFGAGTRLSVL.

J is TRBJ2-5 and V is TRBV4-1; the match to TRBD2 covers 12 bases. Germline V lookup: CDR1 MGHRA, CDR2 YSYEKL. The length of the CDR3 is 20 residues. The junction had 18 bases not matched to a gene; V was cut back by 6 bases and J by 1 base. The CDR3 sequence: CASSSTRVLAGGTIQETQYF. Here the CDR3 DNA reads TGCGCCAGCAGTAGTACCAGAGTTCTAGCGGGGGGGACAATCCAAGAGACCCAGTACTTC.

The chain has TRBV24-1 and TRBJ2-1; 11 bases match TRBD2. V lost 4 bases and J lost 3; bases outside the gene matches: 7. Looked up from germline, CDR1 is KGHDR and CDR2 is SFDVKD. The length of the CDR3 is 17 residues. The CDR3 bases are TGTGCCACCAGTGAGGGGGGACTAGCGGACATCTACAATGAGCAGTTCTTC. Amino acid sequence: CATSEGGLADIYNEQFF.

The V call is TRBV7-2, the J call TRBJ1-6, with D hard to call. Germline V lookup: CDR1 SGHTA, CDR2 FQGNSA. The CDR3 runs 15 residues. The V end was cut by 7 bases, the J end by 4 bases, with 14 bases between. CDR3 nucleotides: TGTGCCAGCACACCGGGCCCCTCGTATAATTCACCCCTCCACTTT. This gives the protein CASTPGPSYNSPLHF.

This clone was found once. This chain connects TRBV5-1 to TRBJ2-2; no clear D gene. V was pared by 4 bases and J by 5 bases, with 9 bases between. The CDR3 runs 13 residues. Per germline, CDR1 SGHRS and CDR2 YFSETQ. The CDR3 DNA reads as TGCGCCAGCAGCCGTCCACCGACCGGGGAGCTGTTTTTT. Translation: CASSRPPTGELFF.

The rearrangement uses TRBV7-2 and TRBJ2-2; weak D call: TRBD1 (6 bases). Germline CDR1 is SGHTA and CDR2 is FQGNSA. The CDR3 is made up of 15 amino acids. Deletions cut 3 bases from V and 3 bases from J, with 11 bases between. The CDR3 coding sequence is TGTGCCAGCAGCTTCGGCAGGGGCGACACCGGGGAGCTGTTTTTT. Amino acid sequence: CASSFGRGDTGELFF.

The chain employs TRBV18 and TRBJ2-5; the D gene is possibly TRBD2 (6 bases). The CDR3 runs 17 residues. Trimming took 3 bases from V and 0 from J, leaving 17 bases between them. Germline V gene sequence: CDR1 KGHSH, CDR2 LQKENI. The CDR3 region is CASSPIRGAGNQETQYF. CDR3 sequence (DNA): TGTGCCAGCTCACCGATTCGAGGAGCGGGCAACCAAGAGACCCAGTACTTC.

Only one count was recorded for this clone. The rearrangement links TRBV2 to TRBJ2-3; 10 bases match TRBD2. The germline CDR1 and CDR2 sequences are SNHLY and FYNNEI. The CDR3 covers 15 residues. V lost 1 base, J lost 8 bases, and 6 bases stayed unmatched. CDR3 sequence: CASSEESGGAFTQYF. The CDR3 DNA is TGTGCCAGCAGTGAAGAAAGCGGGGGGGCTTTTACGCAGTATTTT.

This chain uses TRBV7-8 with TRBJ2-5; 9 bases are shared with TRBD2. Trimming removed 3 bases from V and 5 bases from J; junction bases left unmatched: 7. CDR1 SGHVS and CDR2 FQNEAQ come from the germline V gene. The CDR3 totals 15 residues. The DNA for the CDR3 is TGTGCCAGCAGCTTTAGCGGGGGTGGAGGGGAGACCCAGTACTTC. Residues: CASSFSGGGGETQYF.

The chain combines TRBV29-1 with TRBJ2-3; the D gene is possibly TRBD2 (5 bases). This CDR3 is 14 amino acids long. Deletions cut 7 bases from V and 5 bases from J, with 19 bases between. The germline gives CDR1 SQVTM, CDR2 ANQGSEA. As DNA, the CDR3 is TGCAGCGGTTTCCAACGGGGTGAGAGAGATACGCAGTATTTT. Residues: CSGFQRGERDTQYF.

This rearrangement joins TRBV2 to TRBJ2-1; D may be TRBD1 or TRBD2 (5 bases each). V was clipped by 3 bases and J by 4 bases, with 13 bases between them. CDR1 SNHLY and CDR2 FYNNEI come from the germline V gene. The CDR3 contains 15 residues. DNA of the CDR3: TGTGCCAGCAGTGATGCTTCTTGGGGGTACAATGAGCAGTTCTTC. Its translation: CASSDASWGYNEQFF.

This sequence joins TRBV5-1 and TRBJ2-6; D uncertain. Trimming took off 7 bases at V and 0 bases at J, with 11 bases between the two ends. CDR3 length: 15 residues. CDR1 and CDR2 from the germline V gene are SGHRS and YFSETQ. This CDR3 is CASAPRISGANVLTF. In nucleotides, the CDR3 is TGCGCCAGCGCCCCTCGCATCTCTGGGGCCAACGTCCTGACTTTC. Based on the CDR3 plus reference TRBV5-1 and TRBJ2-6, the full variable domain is KAGVTQTPRYLIKTRGQQVTLSCSPISGHRSVSWYQQTPGQGLQFLFEYFSETQRNKGNFPGRFSGRQFSNSRSEMNVSTLELGDSALYLCASAPRISGANVLTFGAGSRLTVL.

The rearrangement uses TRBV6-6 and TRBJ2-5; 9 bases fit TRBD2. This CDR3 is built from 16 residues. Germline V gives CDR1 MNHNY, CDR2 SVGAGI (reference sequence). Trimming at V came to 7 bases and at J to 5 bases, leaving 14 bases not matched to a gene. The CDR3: CASMGTGGGAVETQYF. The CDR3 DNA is TGTGCCAGCATGGGGACCGGCGGGGGGGCCGTGGAGACCCAGTACTTC.

Here the CDR3 reads CASSPRGVGTGELFF. As DNA, the CDR3 is TGTGCCAGCTCACCACGAGGGGTAGGCACCGGGGAGCTGTTTTTT. V gene TRBV18 combines with J gene TRBJ2-2; possibly TRBD1 or TRBD2 for D (5 bases each). V gave up 1 base and J gave up 4 bases, with 10 bases separating them. CDR1 and CDR2 from the germline V gene are KGHSH and LQKENI. CDR3 length: 15 residues.

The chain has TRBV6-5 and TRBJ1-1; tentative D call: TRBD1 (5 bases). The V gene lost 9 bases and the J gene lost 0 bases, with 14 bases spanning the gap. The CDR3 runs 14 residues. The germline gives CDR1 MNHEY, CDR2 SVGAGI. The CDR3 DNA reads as TGTGCCAGTAGAGGGGAGGAAGTGAACACTGAAGCTTTCTTT. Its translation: CASRGEEVNTEAFF.

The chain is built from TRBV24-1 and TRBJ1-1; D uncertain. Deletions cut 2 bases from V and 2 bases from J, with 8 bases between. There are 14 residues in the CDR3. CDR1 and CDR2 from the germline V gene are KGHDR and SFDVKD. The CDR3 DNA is TGTGCCACCAGTGATTCAGGCGGAAACACTGAAGCTTTCTTT. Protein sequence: CATSDSGGNTEAFF.

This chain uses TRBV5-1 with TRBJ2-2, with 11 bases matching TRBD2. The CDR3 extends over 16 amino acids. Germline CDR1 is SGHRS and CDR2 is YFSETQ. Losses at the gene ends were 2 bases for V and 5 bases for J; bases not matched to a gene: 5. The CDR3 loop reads CASSFLAGGSTGELFF. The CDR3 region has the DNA TGCGCCAGCAGCTTCCTAGCGGGGGGTAGTACCGGGGAGCTGTTTTTT.

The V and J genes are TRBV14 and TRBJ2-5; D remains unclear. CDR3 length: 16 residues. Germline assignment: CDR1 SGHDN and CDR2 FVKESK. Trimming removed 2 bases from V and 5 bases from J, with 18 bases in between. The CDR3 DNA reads TGTGCCAGCAGCCAAATGACGCTGGGGTTCGGCGAGACCCAGTACTTC. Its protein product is CASSQMTLGFGETQYF.

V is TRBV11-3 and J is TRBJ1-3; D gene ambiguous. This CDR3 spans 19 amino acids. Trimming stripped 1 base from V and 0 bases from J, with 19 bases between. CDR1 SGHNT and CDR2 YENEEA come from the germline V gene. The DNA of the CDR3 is TGTGCCAGCAGCTTAGTGAGACCCCGCATCCCCCTCTCTGGAAACACCATATATTTT. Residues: CASSLVRPRIPLSGNTIYF.

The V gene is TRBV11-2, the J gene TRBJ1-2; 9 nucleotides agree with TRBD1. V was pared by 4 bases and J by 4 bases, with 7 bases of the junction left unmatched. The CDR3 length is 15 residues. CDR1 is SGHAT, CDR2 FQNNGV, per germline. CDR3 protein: CASSSSRDRVYGYTF. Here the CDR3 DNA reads TGTGCCAGCAGCTCTTCCCGGGACAGGGTCTATGGCTACACCTTC.

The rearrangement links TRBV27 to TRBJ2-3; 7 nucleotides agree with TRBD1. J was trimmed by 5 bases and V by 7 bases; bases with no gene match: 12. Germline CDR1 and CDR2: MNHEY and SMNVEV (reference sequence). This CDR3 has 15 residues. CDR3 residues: CASTLRGGGEDTQYF. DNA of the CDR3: TGTGCCAGCACCCTAAGAGGGGGCGGAGAAGATACGCAGTATTTT.

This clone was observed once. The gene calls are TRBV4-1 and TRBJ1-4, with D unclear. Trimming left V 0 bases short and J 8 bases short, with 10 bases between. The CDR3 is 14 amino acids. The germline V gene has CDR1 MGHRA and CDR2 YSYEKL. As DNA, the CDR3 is TGCGCCAGCAGCCAAGAAGTCCGGAGGGAAAAACTGTTTTTT. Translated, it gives CASSQEVRREKLFF.

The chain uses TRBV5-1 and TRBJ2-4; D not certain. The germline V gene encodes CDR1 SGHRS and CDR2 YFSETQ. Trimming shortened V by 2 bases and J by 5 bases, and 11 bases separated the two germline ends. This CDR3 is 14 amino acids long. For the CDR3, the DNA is TGCGCCAGCAGCTTTTCAGCATTTCAAAACATTCAGTACTTC. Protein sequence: CASSFSAFQNIQYF. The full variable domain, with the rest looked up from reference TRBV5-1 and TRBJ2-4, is KAGVTQTPRYLIKTRGQQVTLSCSPISGHRSVSWYQQTPGQGLQFLFEYFSETQRNKGNFPGRFSGRQFSNSRSEMNVSTLELGDSALYLCASSFSAFQNIQYFGAGTRLSVL.

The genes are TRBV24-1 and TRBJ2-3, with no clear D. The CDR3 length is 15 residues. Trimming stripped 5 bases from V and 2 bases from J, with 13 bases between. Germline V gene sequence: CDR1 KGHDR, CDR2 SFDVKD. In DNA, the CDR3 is TGTGCCACCAGTGGTCGGAACACGCTCACAGATACGCAGTATTTT. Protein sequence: CATSGRNTLTDTQYF.